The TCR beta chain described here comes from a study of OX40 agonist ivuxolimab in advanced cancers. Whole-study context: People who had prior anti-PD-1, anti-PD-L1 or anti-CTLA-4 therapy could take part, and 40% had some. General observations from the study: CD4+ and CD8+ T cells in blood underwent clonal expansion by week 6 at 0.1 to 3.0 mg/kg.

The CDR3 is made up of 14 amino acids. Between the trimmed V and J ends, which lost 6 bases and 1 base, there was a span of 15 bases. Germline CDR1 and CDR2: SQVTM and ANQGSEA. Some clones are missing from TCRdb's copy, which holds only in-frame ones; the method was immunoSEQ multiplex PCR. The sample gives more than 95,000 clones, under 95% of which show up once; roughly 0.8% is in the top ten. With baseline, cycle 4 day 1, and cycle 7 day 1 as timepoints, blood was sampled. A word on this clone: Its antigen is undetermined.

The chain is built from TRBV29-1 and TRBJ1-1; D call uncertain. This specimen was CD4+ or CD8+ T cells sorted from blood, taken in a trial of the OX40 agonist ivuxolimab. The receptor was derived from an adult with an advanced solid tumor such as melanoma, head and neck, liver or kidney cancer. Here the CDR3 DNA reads TGCAGCGTAGACCCTGTGATGACGAACACTGAAGCTTTCTTT. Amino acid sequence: CSVDPVMTNTEAFF.